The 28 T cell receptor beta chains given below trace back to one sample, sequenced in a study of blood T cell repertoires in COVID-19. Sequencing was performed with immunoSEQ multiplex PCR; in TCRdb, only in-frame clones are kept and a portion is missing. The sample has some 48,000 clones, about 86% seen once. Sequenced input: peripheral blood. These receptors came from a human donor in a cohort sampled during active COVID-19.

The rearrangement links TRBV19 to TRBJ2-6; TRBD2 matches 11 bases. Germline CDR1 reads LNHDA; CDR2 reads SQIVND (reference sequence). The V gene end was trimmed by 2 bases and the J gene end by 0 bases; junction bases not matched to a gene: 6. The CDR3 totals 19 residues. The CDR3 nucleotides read TGTGCCAGTAGTATAACGGGACTAGCGGATAGCTCTGGGGCCAACGTCCTGACTTTC. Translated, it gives CASSITGLADSSGANVLTF.

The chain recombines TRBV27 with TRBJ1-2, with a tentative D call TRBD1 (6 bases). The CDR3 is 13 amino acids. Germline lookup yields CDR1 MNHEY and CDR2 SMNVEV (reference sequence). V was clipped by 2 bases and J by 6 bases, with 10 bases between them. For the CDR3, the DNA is TGTGCCAGCAGTTTACGGGGGGCGGATGGCTACACCTTC. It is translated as CASSLRGADGYTF.

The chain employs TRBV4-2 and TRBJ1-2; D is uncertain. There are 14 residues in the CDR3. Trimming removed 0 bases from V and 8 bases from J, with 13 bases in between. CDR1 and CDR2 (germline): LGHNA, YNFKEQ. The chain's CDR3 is CASSQDGQKEGYTF. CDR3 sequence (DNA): TGTGCCAGCAGCCAAGATGGGCAGAAAGAGGGCTACACCTTC.

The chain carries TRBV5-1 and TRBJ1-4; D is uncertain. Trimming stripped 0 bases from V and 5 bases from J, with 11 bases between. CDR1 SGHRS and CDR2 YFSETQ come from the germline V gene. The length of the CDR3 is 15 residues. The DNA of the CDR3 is TGCGCCAGCAGCTTGGATCCAGGTGGGAATGAAAAACTGTTTTTT. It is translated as CASSLDPGGNEKLFF.

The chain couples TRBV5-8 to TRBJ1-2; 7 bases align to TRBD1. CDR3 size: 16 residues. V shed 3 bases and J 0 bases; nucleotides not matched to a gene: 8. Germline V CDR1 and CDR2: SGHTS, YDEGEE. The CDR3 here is CASSSLRQGANYGYTF. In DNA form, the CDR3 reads TGTGCCAGCAGCTCCCTCCGGCAGGGGGCTAACTATGGCTACACCTTC. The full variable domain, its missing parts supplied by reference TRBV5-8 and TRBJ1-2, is EAGVTQSPTHLIKTRGQQATLRCSPISGHTSVYWYQQALGLGLQFLLWYDEGEERNRGNFPPRFSGRQFPNYSSELNVNALELEDSALYLCASSSLRQGANYGYTFGSGTRLTVV.

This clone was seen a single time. In DNA form, the CDR3 reads TGTGCCAGCTCACCACGGCTTGAGGGAAATGAAGCTTTCTTT. Amino acid sequence: CASSPRLEGNEAFF. This chain joins TRBV18 and TRBJ1-1; no reliable D call. V lost 1 base, J lost 7 bases, and 13 bases lay in between. This CDR3 has 14 amino acids. Germline V lookup: CDR1 KGHSH, CDR2 LQKENI.

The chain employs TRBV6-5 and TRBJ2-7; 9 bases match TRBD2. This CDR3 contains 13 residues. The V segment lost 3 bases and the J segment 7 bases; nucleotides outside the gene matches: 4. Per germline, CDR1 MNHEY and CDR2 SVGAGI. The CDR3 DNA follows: TGTGCCAGCAGTTATGCGGGGGGGCATGAGCAGTACTTC. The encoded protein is CASSYAGGHEQYF.

CDR3 amino acids: CSARIGYTF. The CDR3 DNA follows: TGCAGTGCTAGAATAGGCTACACCTTC. The chain combines TRBV20-1 with TRBJ1-2; no clear D. The V end was cut by 2 bases, the J end by 8 bases, with 3 bases between. Germline V CDR1 and CDR2: DFQATT, SNEGSKA (reference sequence). CDR3 length equals 9 residues.

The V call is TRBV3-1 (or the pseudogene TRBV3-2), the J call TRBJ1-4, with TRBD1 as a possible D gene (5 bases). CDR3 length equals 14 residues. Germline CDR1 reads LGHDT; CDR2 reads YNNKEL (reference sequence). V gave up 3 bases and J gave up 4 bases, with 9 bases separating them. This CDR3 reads CASSHTGVNEKLFF. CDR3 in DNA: TGTGCCAGCAGCCATACGGGGGTTAATGAAAAACTGTTTTTT.

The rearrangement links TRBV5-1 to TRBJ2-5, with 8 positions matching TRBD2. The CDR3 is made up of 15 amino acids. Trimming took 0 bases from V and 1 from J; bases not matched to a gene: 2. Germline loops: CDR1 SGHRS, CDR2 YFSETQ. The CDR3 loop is CASSLGGTSQETQYF. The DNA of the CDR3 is TGCGCCAGCAGCTTGGGTGGGACTAGCCAAGAGACCCAGTACTTC.

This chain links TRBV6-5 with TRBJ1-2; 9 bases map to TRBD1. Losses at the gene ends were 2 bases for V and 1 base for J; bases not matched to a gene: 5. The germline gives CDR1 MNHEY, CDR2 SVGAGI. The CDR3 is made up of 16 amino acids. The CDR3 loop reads CASSYPTGGGNYGYTF. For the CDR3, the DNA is TGTGCCAGCAGTTACCCGACAGGGGGGGGTAACTATGGCTACACCTTC.

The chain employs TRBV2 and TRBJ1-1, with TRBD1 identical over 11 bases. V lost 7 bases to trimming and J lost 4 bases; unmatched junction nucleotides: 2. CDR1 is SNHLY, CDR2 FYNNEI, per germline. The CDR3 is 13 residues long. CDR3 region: CASTGTGGTEAFF. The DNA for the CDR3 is TGTGCCAGCACTGGGACAGGGGGCACTGAAGCTTTCTTT.

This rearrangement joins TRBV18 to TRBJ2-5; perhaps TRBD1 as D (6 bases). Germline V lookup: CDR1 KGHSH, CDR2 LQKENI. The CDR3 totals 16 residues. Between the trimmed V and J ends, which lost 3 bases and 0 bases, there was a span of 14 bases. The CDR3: CASSPYSGQHQETQYF. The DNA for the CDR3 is TGTGCCAGCTCACCTTATTCCGGACAGCACCAAGAGACCCAGTACTTC.

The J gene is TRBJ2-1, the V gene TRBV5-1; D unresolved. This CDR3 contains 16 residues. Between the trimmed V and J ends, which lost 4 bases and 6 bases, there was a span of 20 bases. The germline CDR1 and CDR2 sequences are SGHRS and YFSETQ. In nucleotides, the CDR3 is TGCGCCAGCAGCGGTCTACAATATACAGAGACCAATGAGCAGTTCTTC. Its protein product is CASSGLQYTETNEQFF.

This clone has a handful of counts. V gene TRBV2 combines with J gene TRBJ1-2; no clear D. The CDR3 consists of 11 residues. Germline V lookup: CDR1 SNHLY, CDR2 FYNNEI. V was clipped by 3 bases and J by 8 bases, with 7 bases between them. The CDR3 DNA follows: TGTGCCAGCAGTGATGGGCCGGGCTACACCTTC. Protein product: CASSDGPGYTF.

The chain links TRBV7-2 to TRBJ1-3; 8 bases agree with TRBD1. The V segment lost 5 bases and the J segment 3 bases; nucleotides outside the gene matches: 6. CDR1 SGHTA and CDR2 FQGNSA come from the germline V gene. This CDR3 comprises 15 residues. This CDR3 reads CASSQTGGLGNTIYF. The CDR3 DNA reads TGTGCCAGCAGCCAAACAGGGGGACTTGGAAACACCATATATTTT.

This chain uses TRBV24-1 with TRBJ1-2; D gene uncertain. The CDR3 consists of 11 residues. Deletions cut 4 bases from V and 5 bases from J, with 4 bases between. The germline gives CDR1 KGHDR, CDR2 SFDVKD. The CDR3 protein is CATSDGYGYTF. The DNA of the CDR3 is TGTGCCACCAGTGACGGGTATGGCTACACCTTC.

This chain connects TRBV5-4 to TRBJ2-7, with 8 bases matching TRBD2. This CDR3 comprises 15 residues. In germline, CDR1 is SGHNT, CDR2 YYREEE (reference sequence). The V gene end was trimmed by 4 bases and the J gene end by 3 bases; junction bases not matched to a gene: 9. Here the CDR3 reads CASSPVPSGYYEQYV. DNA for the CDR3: TGTGCCAGCAGCCCGGTACCTAGCGGGTACTACGAGCAGTACGTC.

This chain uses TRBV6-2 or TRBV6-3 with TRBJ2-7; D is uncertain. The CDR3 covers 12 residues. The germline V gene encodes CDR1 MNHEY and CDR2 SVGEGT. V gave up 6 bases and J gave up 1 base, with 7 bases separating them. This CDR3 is CASSPPSYEQYV. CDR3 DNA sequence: TGTGCCAGCAGCCCCCCGTCCTACGAGCAGTACGTC.

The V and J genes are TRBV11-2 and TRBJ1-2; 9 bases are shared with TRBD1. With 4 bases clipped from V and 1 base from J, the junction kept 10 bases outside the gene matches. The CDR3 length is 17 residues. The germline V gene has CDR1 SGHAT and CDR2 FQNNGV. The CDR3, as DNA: TGTGCCAGCAGCTCGTCGACAGGGGGTCCCTTTAACTATGGCTACACCTTC. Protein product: CASSSSTGGPFNYGYTF.

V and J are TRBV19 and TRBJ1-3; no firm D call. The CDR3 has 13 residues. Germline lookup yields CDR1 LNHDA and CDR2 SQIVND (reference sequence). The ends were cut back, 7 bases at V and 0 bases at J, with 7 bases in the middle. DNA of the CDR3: TGTGCCAGTACTATGAGCTCTGGAAACACCATATATTTT. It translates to CASTMSSGNTIYF.

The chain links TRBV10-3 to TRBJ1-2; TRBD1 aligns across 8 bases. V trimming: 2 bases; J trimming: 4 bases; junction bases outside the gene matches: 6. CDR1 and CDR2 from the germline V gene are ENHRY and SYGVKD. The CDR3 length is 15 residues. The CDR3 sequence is CAISEPWQGAYGYTF. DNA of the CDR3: TGTGCCATCAGTGAGCCGTGGCAGGGGGCCTATGGCTACACCTTC.

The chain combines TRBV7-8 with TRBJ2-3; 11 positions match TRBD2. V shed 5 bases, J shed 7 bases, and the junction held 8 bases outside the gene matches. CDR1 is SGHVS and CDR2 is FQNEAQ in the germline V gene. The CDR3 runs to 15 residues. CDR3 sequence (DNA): TGTGCCAGCAGCGTACTTAGCGGGGGGGCATATACGCAGTATTTT. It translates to CASSVLSGGAYTQYF.

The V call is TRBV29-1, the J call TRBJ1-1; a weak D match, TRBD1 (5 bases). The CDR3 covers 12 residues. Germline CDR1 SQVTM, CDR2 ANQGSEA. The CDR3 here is CALGGMNTEAFF. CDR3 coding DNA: TGCGCCCTGGGGGGAATGAACACTGAAGCTTTCTTT. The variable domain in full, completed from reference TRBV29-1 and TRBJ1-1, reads SAVISQKPSRDICQRGTSLTIQCQVDSQVTMMFWYRQQPGQSLTLIATANQGSEATYESGFVIDKFPISRPNLTFSTLTVSNMSPEDSSIYLCALGGMNTEAFFGQGTRLTVV.

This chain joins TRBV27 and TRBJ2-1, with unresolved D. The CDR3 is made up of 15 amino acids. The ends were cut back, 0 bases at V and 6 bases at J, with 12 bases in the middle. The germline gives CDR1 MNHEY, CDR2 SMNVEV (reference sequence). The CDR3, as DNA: TGTGCCAGCAGTTTATCGGTCGTCTTGAGCAATGAGCAGTTCTTC. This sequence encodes CASSLSVVLSNEQFF.

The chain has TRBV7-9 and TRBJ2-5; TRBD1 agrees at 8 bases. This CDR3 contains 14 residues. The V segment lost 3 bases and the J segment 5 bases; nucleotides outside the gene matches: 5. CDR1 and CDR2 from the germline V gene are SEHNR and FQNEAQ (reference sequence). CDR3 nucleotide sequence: TGTGCCAGCAGCTTGGCTACAGGGGGGGAGACCCAGTACTTC. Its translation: CASSLATGGETQYF.

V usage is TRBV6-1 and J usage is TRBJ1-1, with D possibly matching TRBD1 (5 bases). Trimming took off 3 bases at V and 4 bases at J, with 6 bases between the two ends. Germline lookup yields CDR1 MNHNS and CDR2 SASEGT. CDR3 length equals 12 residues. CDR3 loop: CASSDQGTEAFF. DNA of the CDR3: TGTGCCAGCAGTGATCAGGGCACTGAAGCTTTCTTT.

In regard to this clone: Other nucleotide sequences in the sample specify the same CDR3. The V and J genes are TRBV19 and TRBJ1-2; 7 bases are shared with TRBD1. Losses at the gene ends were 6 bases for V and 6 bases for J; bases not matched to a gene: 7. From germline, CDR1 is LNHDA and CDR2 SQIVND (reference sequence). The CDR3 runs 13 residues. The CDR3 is CASRSTGVDGYTF. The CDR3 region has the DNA TGTGCCAGTAGATCCACAGGGGTCGATGGCTACACCTTC.